This T cell receptor (beta chain) was found in a study of blood T cell repertoires in COVID-19. Overall study context: COVID-19 samples collected from the United States, Italy and Spain covered acute and convalescent phases. PBMCs, B-cell-depleted T cells, or T cells provided the cDNA or gDNA that made up the material.

In the original workflow: From reference gene primer amplification, estimates of nucleated cell counts were derived. Using immunoSEQ multiplex PCR, the repertoire was profiled, and TCRdb retains in-frame clones only, with some absent. V, J and clone size are taken as reported in that table, and D and trimming were inferred from the DNA itself. Among 350,000 to 550,000 clones, approximately 90% were seen once, and the ten largest hold approximately 4.5%. Germline V lookup: CDR1 SGDLS, CDR2 YYNGEE. The CDR3 consists of 14 residues. Trimming took 4 bases from V and 6 from J, leaving 15 bases between them.

Sample: peripheral blood. The rearrangement uses TRBV9 and TRBJ2-3; no firm D call. The clonotype comes from a woman in her twenties or thirties with acute or convalescent COVID-19. The CDR3 DNA is TGTGCCAGCAGCCCGGGTAAGGCACGGGATACGCAGTATTTT. This gives the protein CASSPGKARDTQYF.